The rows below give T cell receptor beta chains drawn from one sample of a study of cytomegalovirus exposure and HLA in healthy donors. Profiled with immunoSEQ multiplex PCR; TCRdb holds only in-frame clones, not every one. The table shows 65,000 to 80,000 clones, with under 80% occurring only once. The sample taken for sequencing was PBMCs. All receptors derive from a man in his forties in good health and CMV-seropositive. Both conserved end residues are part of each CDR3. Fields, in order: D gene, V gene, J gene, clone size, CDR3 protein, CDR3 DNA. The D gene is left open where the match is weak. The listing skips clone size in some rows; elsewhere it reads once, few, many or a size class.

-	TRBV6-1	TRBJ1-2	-	CASSDGSYGYTF	TGTGCCAGCAGTGACGGGTCGTATGGCTACACCTTC
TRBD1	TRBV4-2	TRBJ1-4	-	CASRTGGGEKLFF	TGTGCCAGCAGGACAGGGGGGGGTGAAAAACTGTTTTTT
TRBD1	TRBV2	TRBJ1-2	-	CASTRTGLYGYIF	TGTGCCAGCACCCGGACAGGACTCTATGGCTACATCTTC
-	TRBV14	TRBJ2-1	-	CASSQEKPRNEQFF	TGTGCCAGCAGCCAAGAAAAACCGCGCAATGAGCAGTTCTTC
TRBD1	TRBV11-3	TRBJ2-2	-	CASSLATGVWTGELFF	TGTGCCAGCAGCTTAGCAACAGGGGTATGGACCGGGGAGCTGTTTTTT
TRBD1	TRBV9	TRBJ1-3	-	CASSVSVTQGATGNTIYF	TGTGCCAGCAGCGTAAGCGTAACTCAGGGGGCGACTGGAAACACCATATATTTT
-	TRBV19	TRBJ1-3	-	CASSKSISSGNTIYF	TGTGCCAGTAGTAAGAGTATATCCTCTGGAAACACCATATATTTT
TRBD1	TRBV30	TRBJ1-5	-	CAWSRTGGRRNQPQHF	TGTGCCTGGAGTAGGACAGGGGGCAGGCGGAATCAGCCCCAGCATTTT
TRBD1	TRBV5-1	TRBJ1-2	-	CASRDRDLNGYGYTF	TGCGCCAGCCGGGACAGGGATTTAAACGGCTATGGCTACACCTTC
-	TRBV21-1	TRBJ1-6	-	CASSKGETGVSSPLHF	TGTGCCAGCAGCAAAGGGGAGACAGGGGTGAGCTCACCCCTCCACTTT
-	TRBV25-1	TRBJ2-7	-	CASSESGLSGHEQYF	TGTGCCAGCAGTGAATCTGGGTTATCAGGCCACGAGCAGTACTTC
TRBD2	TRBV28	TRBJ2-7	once	CASSAAGDNEQYF	TGTGCCAGCAGTGCAGCGGGAGACAACGAGCAGTACTTC
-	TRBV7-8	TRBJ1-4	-	CASSSGEKLFF	TGTGCCAGCAGTTCAGGGGAAAAACTGTTTTTT
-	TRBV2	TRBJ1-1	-	CASNPGQNTEAFF	TGTGCCAGCAATCCAGGGCAGAACACTGAAGCTTTCTTT